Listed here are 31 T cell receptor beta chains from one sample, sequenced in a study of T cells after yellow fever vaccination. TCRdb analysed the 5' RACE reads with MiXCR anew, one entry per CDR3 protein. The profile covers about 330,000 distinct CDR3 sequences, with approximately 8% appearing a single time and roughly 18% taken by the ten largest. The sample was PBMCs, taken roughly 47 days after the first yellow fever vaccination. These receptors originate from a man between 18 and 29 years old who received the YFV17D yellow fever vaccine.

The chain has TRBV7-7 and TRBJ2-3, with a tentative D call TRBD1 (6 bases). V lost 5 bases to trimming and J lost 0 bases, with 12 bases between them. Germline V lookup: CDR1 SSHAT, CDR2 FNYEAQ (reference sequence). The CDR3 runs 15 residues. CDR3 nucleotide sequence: TGTGCCAGCAGCCAACAAGGACAGAGCACAGATACGCAGTATTTT. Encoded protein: CASSQQGQSTDTQYF.

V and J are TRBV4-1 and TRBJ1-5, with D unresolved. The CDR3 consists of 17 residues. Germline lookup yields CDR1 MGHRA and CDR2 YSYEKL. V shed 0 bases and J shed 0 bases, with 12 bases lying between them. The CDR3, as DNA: TGCGCCAGCAGCCAAGATTACCAGTCATATAGCAATCAGCCCCAGCATTTT. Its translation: CASSQDYQSYSNQPQHF.

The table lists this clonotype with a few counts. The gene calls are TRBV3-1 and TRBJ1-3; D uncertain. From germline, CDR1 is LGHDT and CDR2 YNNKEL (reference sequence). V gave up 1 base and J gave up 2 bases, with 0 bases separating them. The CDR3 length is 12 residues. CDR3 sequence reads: CASSQAGNTIYF. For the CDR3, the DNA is TGTGCCAGCAGCCAAGCTGGAAACACCATATATTTT.

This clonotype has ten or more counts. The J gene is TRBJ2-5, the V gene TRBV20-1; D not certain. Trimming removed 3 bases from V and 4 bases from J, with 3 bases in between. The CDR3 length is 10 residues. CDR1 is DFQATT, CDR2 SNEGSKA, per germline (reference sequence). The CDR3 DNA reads TGCAGTGCTAGGGGAGAGACCCAGTACTTC. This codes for CSARGETQYF.

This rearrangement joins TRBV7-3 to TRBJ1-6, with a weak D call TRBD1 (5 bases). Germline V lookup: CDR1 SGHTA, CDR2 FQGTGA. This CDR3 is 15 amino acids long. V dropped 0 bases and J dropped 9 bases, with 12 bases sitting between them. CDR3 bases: TGTGCCAGCAGCTTAACTGGGGGGTCGGGTTCACCCCTCCACTTT. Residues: CASSLTGGSGSPLHF.

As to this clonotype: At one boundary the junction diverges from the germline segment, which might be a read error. CDR3 region: CASSQGHPTSCEQYF. The CDR3 nucleotides read TGTGCCAGCAGCCAAGGACATCCGACCTCCTGCGAGCAGTACTTC. This rearrangement joins TRBV4-2 to TRBJ2-7, with unresolved D. Germline CDR1 is LGHNA and CDR2 is YNFKEQ. The CDR3 is 15 amino acids.

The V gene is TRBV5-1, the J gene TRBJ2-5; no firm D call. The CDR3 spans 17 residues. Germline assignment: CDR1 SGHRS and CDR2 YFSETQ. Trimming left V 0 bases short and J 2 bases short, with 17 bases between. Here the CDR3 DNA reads TGCGCCAGCAGCTTGGAAGTCCGACGTGTGGTTCAAGAGACCCAGTACTTC. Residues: CASSLEVRRVVQETQYF.

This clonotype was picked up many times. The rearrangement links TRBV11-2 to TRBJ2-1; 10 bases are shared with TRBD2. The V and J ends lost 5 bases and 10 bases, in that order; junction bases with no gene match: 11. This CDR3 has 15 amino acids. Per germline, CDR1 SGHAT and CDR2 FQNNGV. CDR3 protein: CASSPGASGGIEQFF. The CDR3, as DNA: TGTGCCAGCAGCCCCGGGGCTAGCGGGGGTATAGAGCAGTTCTTC.

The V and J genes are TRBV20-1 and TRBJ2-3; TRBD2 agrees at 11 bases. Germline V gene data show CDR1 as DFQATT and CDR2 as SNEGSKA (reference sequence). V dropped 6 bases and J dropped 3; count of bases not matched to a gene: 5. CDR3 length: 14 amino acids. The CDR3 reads CSAELAGGTDTQYF. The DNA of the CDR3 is TGCAGTGCAGAATTAGCGGGGGGGACAGATACGCAGTATTTT.

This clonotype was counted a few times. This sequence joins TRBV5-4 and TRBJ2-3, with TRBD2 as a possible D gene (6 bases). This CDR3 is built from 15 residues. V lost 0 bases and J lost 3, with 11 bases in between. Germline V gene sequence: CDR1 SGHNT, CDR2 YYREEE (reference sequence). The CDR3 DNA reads TGTGCCAGCAGCTTGGTGGAGGGTGGAACAGATACGCAGTATTTT. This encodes CASSLVEGGTDTQYF.

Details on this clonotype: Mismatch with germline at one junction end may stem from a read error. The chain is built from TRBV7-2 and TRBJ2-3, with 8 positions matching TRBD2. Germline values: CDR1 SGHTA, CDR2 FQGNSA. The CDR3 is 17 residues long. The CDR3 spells CASSLAGRGGFSDTQYF. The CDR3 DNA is TGTGCCAGCAGTTTAGCTGGTCGGGGGGGCTTTTCTGATACGCAGTATTTT.

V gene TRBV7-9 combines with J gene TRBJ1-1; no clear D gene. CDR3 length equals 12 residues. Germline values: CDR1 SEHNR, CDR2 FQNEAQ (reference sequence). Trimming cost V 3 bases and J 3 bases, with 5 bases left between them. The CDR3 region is CASSLAYTEAFF. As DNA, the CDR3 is TGTGCCAGCAGCTTGGCCTACACTGAAGCTTTCTTT.

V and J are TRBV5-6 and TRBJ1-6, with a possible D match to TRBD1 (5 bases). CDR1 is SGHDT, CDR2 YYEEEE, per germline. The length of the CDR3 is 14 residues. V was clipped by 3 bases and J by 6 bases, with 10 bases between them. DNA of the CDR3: TGTGCCAGCAGCTCGGGACGGATTAATTCACCCCTCCACTTT. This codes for CASSSGRINSPLHF.

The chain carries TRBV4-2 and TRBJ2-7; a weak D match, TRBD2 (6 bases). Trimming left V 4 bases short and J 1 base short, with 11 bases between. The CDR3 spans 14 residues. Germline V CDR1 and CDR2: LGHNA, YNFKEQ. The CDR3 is CASSPQGLSYEQYF. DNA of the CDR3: TGTGCCAGCAGCCCCCAGGGACTTTCCTACGAGCAGTACTTC.

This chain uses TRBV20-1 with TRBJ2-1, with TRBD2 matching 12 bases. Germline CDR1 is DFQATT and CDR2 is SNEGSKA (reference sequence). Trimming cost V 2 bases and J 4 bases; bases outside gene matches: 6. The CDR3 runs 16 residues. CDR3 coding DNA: TGCAGTGCTAGAAACCTAGCGGGGGGGCCTTACAATGAGCAGTTCTTC. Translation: CSARNLAGGPYNEQFF.

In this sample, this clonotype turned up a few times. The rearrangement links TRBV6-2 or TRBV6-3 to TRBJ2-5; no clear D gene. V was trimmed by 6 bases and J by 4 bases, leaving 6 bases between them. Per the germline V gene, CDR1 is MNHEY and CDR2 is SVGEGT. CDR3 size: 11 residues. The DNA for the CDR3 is TGTGCCAGCAGCCATGCAGAGACCCAGTACTTC. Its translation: CASSHAETQYF.

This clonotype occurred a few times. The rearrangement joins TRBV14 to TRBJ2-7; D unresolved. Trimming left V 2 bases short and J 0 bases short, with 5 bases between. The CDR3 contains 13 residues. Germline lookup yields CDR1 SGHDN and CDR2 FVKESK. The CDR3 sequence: CASSQLSSYEQYF. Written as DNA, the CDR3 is TGTGCCAGCAGCCAACTATCCTCCTACGAGCAGTACTTC.

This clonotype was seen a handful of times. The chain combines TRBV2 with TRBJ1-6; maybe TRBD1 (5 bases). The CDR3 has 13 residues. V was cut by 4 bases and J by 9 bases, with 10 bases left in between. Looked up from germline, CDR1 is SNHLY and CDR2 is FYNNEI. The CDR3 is CASSAGVGSPLHF. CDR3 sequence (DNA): TGTGCCAGCAGTGCGGGGGTGGGTTCACCCCTCCACTTT.

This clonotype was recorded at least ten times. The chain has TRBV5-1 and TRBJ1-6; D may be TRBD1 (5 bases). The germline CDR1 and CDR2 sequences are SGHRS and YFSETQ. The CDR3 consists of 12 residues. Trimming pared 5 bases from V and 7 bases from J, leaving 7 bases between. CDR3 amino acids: CASSGGNSPLHF. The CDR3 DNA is TGCGCCAGCAGTGGGGGAAATTCACCCCTCCACTTT.

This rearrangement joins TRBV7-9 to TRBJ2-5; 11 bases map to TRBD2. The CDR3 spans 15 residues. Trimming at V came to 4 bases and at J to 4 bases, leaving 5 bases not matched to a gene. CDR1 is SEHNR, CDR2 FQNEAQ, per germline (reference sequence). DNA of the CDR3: TGTGCCAGCAGCTCTAGCGGGGGGCCCCGAGAGACCCAGTACTTC. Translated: CASSSSGGPRETQYF.

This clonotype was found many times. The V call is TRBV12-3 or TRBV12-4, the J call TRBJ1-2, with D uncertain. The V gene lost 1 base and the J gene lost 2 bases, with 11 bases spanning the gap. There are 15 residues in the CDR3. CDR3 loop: CASSLEVGGNYGYTF. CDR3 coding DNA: TGTGCCAGCAGTTTAGAGGTGGGCGGGAACTATGGCTACACCTTC.

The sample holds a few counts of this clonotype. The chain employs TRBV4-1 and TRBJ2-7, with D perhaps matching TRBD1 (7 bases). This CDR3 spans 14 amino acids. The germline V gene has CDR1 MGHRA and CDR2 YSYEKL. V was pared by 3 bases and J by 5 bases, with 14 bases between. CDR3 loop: CASSQAGGGHEQYF. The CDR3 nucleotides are TGCGCCAGCAGCCAGGCTGGAGGGGGCCACGAGCAGTACTTC.

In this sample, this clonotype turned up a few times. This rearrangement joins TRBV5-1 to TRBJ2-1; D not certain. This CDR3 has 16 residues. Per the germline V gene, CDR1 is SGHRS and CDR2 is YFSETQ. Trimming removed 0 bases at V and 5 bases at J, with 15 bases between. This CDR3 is CASSLGISGQNNEQFF. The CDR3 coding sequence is TGCGCCAGCAGCTTGGGGATTTCTGGCCAGAACAATGAGCAGTTCTTC.

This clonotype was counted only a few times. CDR3 region: CASSMKGAGWYEQYF. The DNA of the CDR3 is TGCGCCAGCAGCATGAAGGGGGCGGGGTGGTACGAGCAGTACTTC. This chain uses TRBV5-1 with TRBJ2-7; possible D gene TRBD1, 7 bases. Germline CDR1 is SGHRS and CDR2 is YFSETQ. Trimming took off 4 bases at V and 4 bases at J, with 18 bases between the two ends. This CDR3 contains 15 residues.

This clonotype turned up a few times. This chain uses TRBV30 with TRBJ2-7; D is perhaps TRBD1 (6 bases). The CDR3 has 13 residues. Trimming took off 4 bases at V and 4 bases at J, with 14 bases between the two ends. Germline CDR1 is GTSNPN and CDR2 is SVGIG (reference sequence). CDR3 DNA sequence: TGTGCCTGGACCCGGCAGGGGTATTACGAGCAGTACTTC. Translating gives CAWTRQGYYEQYF. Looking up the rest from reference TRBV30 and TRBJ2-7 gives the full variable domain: SQTIHQWPATLVQPVGSPLSLECTVEGTSNPNLYWYRQAAGRGLQLLFYSVGIGQISSEVPQNLSASRPQDRQFILSSKKLLLSDSGFYLCAWTRQGYYEQYFGPGTRLTVT.

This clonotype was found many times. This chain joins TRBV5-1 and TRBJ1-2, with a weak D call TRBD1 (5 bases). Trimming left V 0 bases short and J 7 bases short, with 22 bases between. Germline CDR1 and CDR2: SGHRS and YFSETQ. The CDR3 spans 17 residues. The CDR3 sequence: CASSLGGGAQRISGYTF. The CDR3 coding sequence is TGCGCCAGCAGCTTGGGGGGGGGTGCCCAAAGGATCTCTGGCTACACCTTC.

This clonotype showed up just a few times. CDR3 loop: CASGRSSYEQYV. The CDR3 DNA reads as TGTGCCAGCGGCAGGAGCTCCTACGAGCAGTACGTC. This chain links TRBV6-5 with TRBJ2-7; D remains ambiguous. Germline loops: CDR1 MNHEY, CDR2 SVGAGI. V was shortened by 8 bases and J by 0 bases, with 8 bases between the two germline ends. This CDR3 has 12 residues.

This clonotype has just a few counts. CDR3 sequence: CASSLPPPGVVQHF. The DNA of the CDR3 is TGTGCCAGCTCACTCCCTCCGCCCGGTGTAGTCCAGCATTTT. The genes are TRBV18 and TRBJ1-5; D uncertain. Trimming stripped 4 bases from V and 12 bases from J, with 19 bases between. The germline CDR1 and CDR2 sequences are KGHSH and LQKENI. CDR3 length equals 14 residues.

CDR3 residues: CASSSDRGGYGYTF. The DNA of the CDR3 is TGTGCCAGCAGCTCTGACAGGGGAGGGTATGGCTACACCTTC. The chain combines TRBV7-2 with TRBJ1-2; 8 bases are shared with TRBD1. The CDR3 has 14 residues. Trimming took 4 bases from V and 5 from J; bases not matched to a gene: 6. Germline-derived CDR1 and CDR2 are SGHTA and FQGNSA.

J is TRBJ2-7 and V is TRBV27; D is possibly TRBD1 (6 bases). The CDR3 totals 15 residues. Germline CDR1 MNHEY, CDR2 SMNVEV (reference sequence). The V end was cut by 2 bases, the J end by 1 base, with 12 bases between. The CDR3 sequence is CASSLIGGSSYEQYF. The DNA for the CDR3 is TGTGCCAGCAGTTTAATTGGGGGCTCATCCTACGAGCAGTACTTC.

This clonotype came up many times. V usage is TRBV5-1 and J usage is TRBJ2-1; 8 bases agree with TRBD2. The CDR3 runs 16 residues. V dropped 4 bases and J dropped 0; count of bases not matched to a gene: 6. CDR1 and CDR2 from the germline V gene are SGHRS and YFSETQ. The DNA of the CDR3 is TGCGCCAGCAGCGGCCGAACTAGCGGCTCCTACAATGAGCAGTTCTTC. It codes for CASSGRTSGSYNEQFF.